Here is one TCR beta chain with its context. V was cut by 5 bases and J by 0 bases, with 11 bases left in between. The germline V gene encodes CDR1 SQVTM and CDR2 ANQGSEA. The length of the CDR3 is 14 residues. From alopecia areata patients, lesional scalp punch biopsies and peripheral blood were collected. Cell sorting was applied to PBMCs, and CD4+ and CD8+ T cells were collected. The data were obtained in a study of CD8+ T cells in alopecia areata. Overall study context: Tofacitinib ran 6 to 18 months, followed by 6 months off drug.

Following RNA extraction, reverse transcription yielded cDNA that acted as the sequencing template. Produced via immunoSEQ multiplex PCR; TCRdb's table is partial and in-frame only. Of roughly 250,000 clones in the sample, 67% were seen once. This sample comprised CD4+ T cells sorted from blood, obtained at week 0. V usage is TRBV29-1 and J usage is TRBJ2-1; the D is unclear. The clonotype originates from a human donor with alopecia areata. The CDR3 DNA is TGCAGCGTTTTGGCACGGAGCTCCTACAATGAGCAGTTCTTC. The encoded protein is CSVLARSSYNEQFF.